One sample yielded the 4 T cell receptor beta chains listed below, sequenced in a study of identical twins. TCRdb redid the calling of the 5' RACE reads with MiXCR, one entry per CDR3 protein. The data contain some 200,000 distinct CDR3 sequences, around 8.1% of them singletons. These data also featured in a second study, about yellow fever vaccine responses in identical twins.

Sequences were obtained from memory (CD45RO+) T cells sorted from blood. The receptor source for this set is a woman aged 18-35 years in good health.

V gene TRBV7-2 combines with J gene TRBJ2-7; 7 bases match TRBD1. Germline V gene sequence: CDR1 SGHTA, CDR2 FQGNSA. The CDR3 is 15 amino acids. V trimming: 2 bases; J trimming: 2 bases; junction bases outside the gene matches: 6. CDR3 nucleotides: TGTGCCAGCAGCTTATCCGGGACAGACCCCTACGAGCAGTACTTC. Its translation is CASSLSGTDPYEQYF.

This chain joins TRBV4-1 and TRBJ2-1; 10 bases map to TRBD1. V lost 1 base to trimming and J lost 12 bases; unmatched junction nucleotides: 9. The germline V gene encodes CDR1 MGHRA and CDR2 YSYEKL. The CDR3 contains 15 residues. For the CDR3, the DNA is TGCGCCAGCAGCCAAGTTGGGACAGGGGTAAATTGGCAGTTCTTC. Residues: CASSQVGTGVNWQFF.

This clonotype was counted at least ten times. V is TRBV4-1 and J is TRBJ2-4; 8 bases are shared with TRBD2. Germline values: CDR1 MGHRA, CDR2 YSYEKL. CDR3 length equals 16 residues. V shed 0 bases, J shed 6 bases, and the junction held 7 bases outside the gene matches. CDR3 in amino acids: CASSQERSGGPNIQYF. The CDR3 nucleotides are TGCGCCAGCAGCCAAGAGAGAAGCGGGGGCCCAAACATTCAGTACTTC.

Only a few counts were recorded for this clonotype. The CDR3 region has the DNA TGTGCCAGCAGCCAAGTTGCGGGGGCCTCAGGAACCGGGGAGCTGTTTTTT. Encoded protein: CASSQVAGASGTGELFF. The chain couples TRBV4-2 to TRBJ2-2; maybe TRBD2 (7 bases). This CDR3 has 17 residues. Between the trimmed V and J ends, which lost 1 base and 5 bases, there was a span of 17 bases. Germline V lookup: CDR1 LGHNA, CDR2 YNFKEQ.